This passage covers 20 T cell receptor beta chains from one sample sequenced in a study of T cells after posttransplantation cyclophosphamide. The method was immunoSEQ multiplex PCR; TCRdb's version includes in-frame clones alone and lacks a portion of them. The repertoire holds tens of thousands of clones, with 70% to 90% as singletons. Sampled 1 year posttransplant, controls received myeloablative marrow transplants, methotrexate and a calcineurin inhibitor. Source: PBMCs, taken after an allogeneic stem cell transplant with a calcineurin inhibitor and methotrexate. The receptors derive from a female patient aged 50-59 years who received an allogeneic stem cell transplant from an unrelated donor, was CMV-positive, and had chronic GVHD only. The T cells may partly be graft donor cells.

The V call is TRBV27, the J call TRBJ1-2; 11 positions agree with TRBD1. Looked up from germline, CDR1 is MNHEY and CDR2 is SMNVEV (reference sequence). The CDR3 extends over 15 amino acids. Trimming took 2 bases from V and 8 from J; bases not matched to a gene: 7. The CDR3 nucleotides are TGTGCCAGCAGTTTACAGGACAGGGGGCCCTGGGGCTACACCTTC. Its translation: CASSLQDRGPWGYTF.

The chain combines TRBV2 with TRBJ2-7, with TRBD1 as a possible D gene (5 bases). The CDR3 extends over 10 amino acids. The V and J ends lost 4 bases and 9 bases respectively, with 7 bases between them. Per germline, CDR1 SNHLY and CDR2 FYNNEI. For the CDR3, the DNA is TGTGCCAGCAGTGGGACATTGCAGTACTTC. This sequence encodes CASSGTLQYF.

The V and J genes are TRBV7-8 and TRBJ2-6, with D possibly matching TRBD1 (6 bases). Germline-derived CDR1 and CDR2 are SGHVS and FQNEAQ. The CDR3 is 17 amino acids. V was shortened by 3 bases and J by 0 bases, with 12 bases between the two germline ends. The CDR3 reads CASSFRDKASGANVLTF. CDR3 coding DNA: TGTGCCAGCAGCTTTAGGGACAAAGCCTCTGGGGCCAACGTCCTGACTTTC. Based on the CDR3 plus reference TRBV7-8 and TRBJ2-6, the full variable domain is GAGVSQSPRYKVAKRGQDVALRCDPISGHVSLFWYQQALGQGPEFLTYFQNEAQLDKSGLPSDRFFAERPEGSVSTLKIQRTQQEDSAVYLCASSFRDKASGANVLTFGAGSRLTVL.

This clone came up once. The V gene is TRBV6-4, the J gene TRBJ2-2; 9 nucleotides line up with TRBD1. With 7 bases clipped from V and 5 bases from J, the junction kept 5 bases outside the gene matches. Germline V gene sequence: CDR1 MRHNA, CDR2 SNTAGT. There are 14 residues in the CDR3. CDR3 bases: TGTGCCAGCACTCCGGGACAGGGAACCGGGGAGCTGTTTTTT. This translates into CASTPGQGTGELFF.

The chain carries TRBV7-9 and TRBJ2-1, with 8 bases identical to TRBD2. Trimming cost V 1 base and J 9 bases; bases outside gene matches: 8. Germline CDR1 SEHNR, CDR2 FQNEAQ (reference sequence). This CDR3 is built from 15 residues. DNA for the CDR3: TGTGCCAGCAGCTTAGTGTCCGGGAGGGCCCTTGAGCAGTTCTTC. Encoded protein: CASSLVSGRALEQFF.

The rearrangement uses TRBV4-3 and TRBJ1-1; 8 bases agree with TRBD1. CDR1 LGHNA and CDR2 YSLEER come from the germline V gene. Unmatched junction bases numbered 7, after V lost 0 bases and J lost 4 bases. This CDR3 comprises 16 residues. The CDR3 nucleotides read TGCGCCAGCAGCCAAGACAGACAGGGGCCCGGCACTGAAGCTTTCTTT. Protein: CASSQDRQGPGTEAFF.

CDR3 nucleotide sequence: TGCGCCAGCAGCCAAATAAACCTGGGACTAGCGGGACTAGAGACCCAGTACTTC. Amino acid sequence: CASSQINLGLAGLETQYF. The chain employs TRBV4-1 and TRBJ2-5; TRBD2 matches 13 bases. Trimming cost V 2 bases and J 4 bases; bases outside gene matches: 10. CDR3 length equals 18 residues. The germline V gene encodes CDR1 MGHRA and CDR2 YSYEKL.

There are a few counts of this clone. V is TRBV6-5 and J is TRBJ2-5; D perhaps matches TRBD1 (6 bases). The better agreement between TRBJ2-7 and the DNA end casts doubt on the J call. The CDR3 has 13 amino acids. Germline values: CDR1 MNHEY, CDR2 SVGAGI. The CDR3 coding sequence is TGTGCCAGCAAACAGGGTGTGTCCTACGAGCAGTACTTC. Encoded protein: CASKQGVSYEQYF.

The chain combines TRBV5-1 with TRBJ1-4; 11 nucleotides agree with TRBD1. V dropped 3 bases and J dropped 7; count of bases not matched to a gene: 5. The length of the CDR3 is 15 residues. Germline CDR1 SGHRS, CDR2 YFSETQ. The CDR3 region is CASSWTGGMFEKLFF. The CDR3 DNA reads TGCGCCAGCAGCTGGACAGGGGGCATGTTTGAAAAACTGTTTTTT. The full variable domain, with the rest looked up from reference TRBV5-1 and TRBJ1-4, is KAGVTQTPRYLIKTRGQQVTLSCSPISGHRSVSWYQQTPGQGLQFLFEYFSETQRNKGNFPGRFSGRQFSNSRSEMNVSTLELGDSALYLCASSWTGGMFEKLFFGSGTQLSVL.

This chain uses TRBV4-2 with TRBJ2-3; D is undetermined. Germline V gives CDR1 LGHNA, CDR2 YNFKEQ. The CDR3 covers 15 residues. Trimming shortened V by 2 bases and J by 2 bases, and 11 bases separated the two germline ends. The CDR3 nucleotides are TGTGCCAGCAGCCAATCCGCACTAAACACAGATACGCAGTATTTT. Encoded protein: CASSQSALNTDTQYF.

The genes are TRBV19 and TRBJ2-1; 8 nucleotides match TRBD1. The trim removed 4 bases at V and 6 bases at J, leaving 5 bases unmatched. The CDR3 is 14 amino acids. CDR1 and CDR2 (germline): LNHDA, SQIVND (reference sequence). CDR3 in DNA: TGTGCCAGTAGTAGACAGGGGCCGATCAATGAGCAGTTCTTC. Residues: CASSRQGPINEQFF.

This sequence joins TRBV10-2 and TRBJ2-7; TRBD2 agrees at 9 bases. Germline lookup yields CDR1 WSHSY and CDR2 SAAADI. The J segment lost 3 bases and the V segment lost 3 bases, leaving 6 bases of the junction unmatched. The CDR3 consists of 15 residues. The DNA for the CDR3 is TGCGCCAGCAGTGACCCTAGCGGGAACTACTACGAGCAGTACTTC. The encoded protein is CASSDPSGNYYEQYF.

The rearrangement uses TRBV4-1 and TRBJ1-4; the D is unclear. Germline V lookup: CDR1 MGHRA, CDR2 YSYEKL. V lost 1 base, J lost 8 bases, and 11 bases lay in between. The length of the CDR3 is 14 residues. CDR3 protein: CASSQVEVGEKLFF. The DNA of the CDR3 is TGCGCCAGCAGCCAAGTGGAGGTCGGCGAAAAACTGTTTTTT.

As for this clone: A read error may produce the germline difference seen at one junction end. This CDR3 is CASSLSGGGSYEQYF. CDR3 bases: TGTGCCAGCAGTCTATCAGGGGGCGGGTCCTACGAGCAGTACTTC. V gene TRBV27 combines with J gene TRBJ2-7, with 8 bases matching TRBD1. The CDR3 runs 15 residues. Germline V CDR1 and CDR2: MNHEY, SMNVEV (reference sequence).

The chain employs TRBV18 and TRBJ2-5; 12 nucleotides match TRBD1. Gene TRBJ2-7 matches the end of the DNA better, so the J call may be wrong. Germline lookup yields CDR1 KGHSH and CDR2 LQKENI. The CDR3 extends over 17 amino acids. CDR3 amino acids: CASSPGTGGYETYEQYF. The CDR3 DNA reads as TGTGCCAGCTCACCAGGGACAGGGGGCTACGAGACCTACGAGCAGTACTTC.

The J gene is TRBJ2-2, the V gene TRBV5-5; D might be TRBD2 (5 bases). The V end was cut by 3 bases, the J end by 0 bases, with 12 bases between. The CDR3 totals 16 residues. CDR1 is SGHKS and CDR2 is YYEKEE in the germline V gene (reference sequence). This CDR3 is CASSSTGNTNTGELFF. CDR3 bases: TGTGCCAGCAGCTCTACGGGAAACACGAACACCGGGGAGCTGTTTTTT. Full variable domain (remainder filled in from reference TRBV5-5 and TRBJ2-2): DAGVTQSPTHLIKTRGQQVTLRCSPISGHKSVSWYQQVLGQGPQFIFQYYEKEERGRGNFPDRFSARQFPNYSSELNVNALLLGDSALYLCASSSTGNTNTGELFFGEGSRLTVL.

V usage is TRBV4-2 and J usage is TRBJ1-2; D gene uncertain. V lost 0 bases, J lost 5 bases, and 13 bases lay in between. CDR3 length equals 15 residues. Germline loops: CDR1 LGHNA, CDR2 YNFKEQ. CDR3 residues: CASSQEGAWIYGYTF. For the CDR3, the DNA is TGTGCCAGCAGCCAAGAGGGAGCGTGGATTTATGGCTACACCTTC.

V is TRBV4-1 and J is TRBJ1-1; TRBD1 is a possible D gene (5 bases). Trimming removed 1 base from V and 0 bases from J, with 15 bases in between. From germline, CDR1 is MGHRA and CDR2 YSYEKL. This CDR3 is 17 amino acids long. The DNA for the CDR3 is TGCGCCAGCAGCCAAGGTTTTCGAGGGGAGGTGAACACTGAAGCTTTCTTT. This codes for CASSQGFRGEVNTEAFF.

The chain employs TRBV28 and TRBJ2-2; possible D gene TRBD2, 6 bases. The CDR3 has 16 residues. V dropped 6 bases and J dropped 3 bases, with 17 bases sitting between them. The germline V gene has CDR1 MDHEN and CDR2 SYDVKM. CDR3 bases: TGTGCCAGCAGAGTTTCCGGGAGTTCTGACACCGGGGAGCTGTTTTTT. Its protein product is CASRVSGSSDTGELFF.

This chain links TRBV27 with TRBJ1-2; perhaps TRBD1 as D (6 bases). V shed 2 bases and J shed 8 bases, with 12 bases lying between them. The CDR3 length is 13 residues. Germline V gene data show CDR1 as MNHEY and CDR2 as SMNVEV (reference sequence). The CDR3 sequence is CASSLIQGWGYTF. CDR3 nucleotides: TGTGCCAGCAGTTTAATACAGGGTTGGGGCTACACCTTC.